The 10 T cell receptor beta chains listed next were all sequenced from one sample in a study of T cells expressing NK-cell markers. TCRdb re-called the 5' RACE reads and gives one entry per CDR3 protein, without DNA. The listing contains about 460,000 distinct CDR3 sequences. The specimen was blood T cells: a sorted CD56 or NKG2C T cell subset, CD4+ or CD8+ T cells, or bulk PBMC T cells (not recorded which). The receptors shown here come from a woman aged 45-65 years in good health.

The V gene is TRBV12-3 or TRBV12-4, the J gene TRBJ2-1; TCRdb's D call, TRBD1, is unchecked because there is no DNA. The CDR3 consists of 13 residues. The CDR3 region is CASLDGKDNEQFF.

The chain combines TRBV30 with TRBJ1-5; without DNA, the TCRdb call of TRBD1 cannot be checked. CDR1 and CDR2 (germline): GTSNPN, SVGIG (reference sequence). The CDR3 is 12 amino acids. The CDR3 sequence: CAWADTNQPQHF.

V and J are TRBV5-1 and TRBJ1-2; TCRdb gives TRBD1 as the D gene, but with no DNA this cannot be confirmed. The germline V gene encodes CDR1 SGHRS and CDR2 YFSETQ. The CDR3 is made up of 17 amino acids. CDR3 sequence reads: CASSLGPRTGANYGYTF.

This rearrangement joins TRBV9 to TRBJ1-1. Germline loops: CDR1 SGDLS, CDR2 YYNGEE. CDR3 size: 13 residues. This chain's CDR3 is CASSVAGTVEAFF.

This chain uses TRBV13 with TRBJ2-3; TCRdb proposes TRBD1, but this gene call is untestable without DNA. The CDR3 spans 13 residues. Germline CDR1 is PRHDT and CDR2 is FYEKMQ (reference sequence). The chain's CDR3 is CASSALGTDTQYF.

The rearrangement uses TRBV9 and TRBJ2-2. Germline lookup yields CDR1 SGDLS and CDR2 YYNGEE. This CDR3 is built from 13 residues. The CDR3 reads CASSVTLSGELFF.

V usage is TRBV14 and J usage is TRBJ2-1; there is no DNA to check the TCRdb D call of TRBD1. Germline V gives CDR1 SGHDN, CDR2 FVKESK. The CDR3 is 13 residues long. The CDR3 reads CASRSLTSNEQFF.

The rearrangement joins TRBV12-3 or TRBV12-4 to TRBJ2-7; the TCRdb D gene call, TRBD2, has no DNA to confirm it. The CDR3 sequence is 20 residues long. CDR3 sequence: CASSGRTSGKGTDEAYEQYF.

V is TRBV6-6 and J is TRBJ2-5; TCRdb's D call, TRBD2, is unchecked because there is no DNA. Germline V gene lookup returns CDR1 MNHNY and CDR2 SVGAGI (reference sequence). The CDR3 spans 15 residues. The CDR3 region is CASSYRSGRGETQYF.

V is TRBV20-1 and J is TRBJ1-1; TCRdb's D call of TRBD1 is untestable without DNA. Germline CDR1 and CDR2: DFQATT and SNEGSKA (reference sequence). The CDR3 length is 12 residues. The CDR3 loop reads CSSDSLGGWAFF.